This is a list of T cell receptor beta chains from one sample in a study of blood T cell repertoires in COVID-19. Profiled with immunoSEQ multiplex PCR; TCRdb holds only in-frame clones, not every one. Of 150,000 to 200,000 clones listed, 85% are singletons. The sequencing sample was made of peripheral blood. The receptors stem from a human donor with acute or convalescent COVID-19. The donor label of this sample is uncertain. Both conserved end residues are part of each CDR3. Fields, in order: D gene, clone size, CDR3 length, J gene, V gene, CDR3 DNA, CDR3 protein. D genes are given only for firm matches. Size is stated for part of the rows, as once, few or many counts, or as a class when the clone is expanded.

. | few | 13 | TRBJ2-2 | TRBV7-9 | TGTGCCAGCAGCTTATCCCGGGCCGGGGAGCTGTTTTTT | CASSLSRAGELFF
TRBD1 | many | 15 | TRBJ1-2 | TRBV4-3 | TGCGCCAGCAGCCAAGATGACAGGGACAGCCATGGCTACACCTTC | CASSQDDRDSHGYTF
. | . | 16 | TRBJ1-2 | TRBV15 | TGTGCCACCAGCAGAGATGGAGGCAGATCTAACTATGGCTACACCTTC | CATSRDGGRSNYGYTF
. | . | 13 | TRBJ1-6 | TRBV30 | TGTGTCTCGGGCCAGGGGAATAATTCACCCCTCCACTTT | CVSGQGNNSPLHF
. | . | 16 | TRBJ1-3 | TRBV7-2 | TGTGCCAGCAGCTTCGGGACTTACAACTCTGGAAACACCATATATTTT | CASSFGTYNSGNTIYF
. | . | 12 | TRBJ1-5 | TRBV6-5 | TGTGCCAGCAAACAGGGTCGTCAGCCCCAGCATTTT | CASKQGRQPQHF
. | . | 11 | TRBJ2-1 | TRBV24-1 | TGTGCCACCGGGCCCCGAAATGAGCAGTTCTTC | CATGPRNEQFF
. | . | 15 | TRBJ2-2 | TRBV9 | TGTGCCAGCAGCGTAGGGCAGGGCCTCACCGGGGAGCTGTTTTTT | CASSVGQGLTGELFF
TRBD1 | . | 17 | TRBJ1-6 | TRBV7-2 | TGTGCCAGCAGCTCCTCGGGACAGCCCTCCTATAATTCACCCCTCCACTTT | CASSSSGQPSYNSPLHF
. | . | 16 | TRBJ1-1 | TRBV5-1 | TGCGCCAGCAGCTTGGATATGCAAGCTACGAACACTGAAGCTTTCTTT | CASSLDMQATNTEAFF
TRBD2 | once | 18 | TRBJ2-3 | TRBV4-3 | TGCGCCAGCAGCCGGGACGGGGGGGGCCTCGTCGGCACAGATACGCAGTATTTT | CASSRDGGGLVGTDTQYF
. | . | 14 | TRBJ1-4 | TRBV11-3 | TGTGCCAGCAGCTCAACCGGGACATCCGAAAAACTGTTTTTT | CASSSTGTSEKLFF
. | . | 15 | TRBJ2-3 | TRBV3-1/TRBV3-2 | TGTGCCAGCAGCCAAGGGTGGACTCCTCGGGATACGCAGTATTTT | CASSQGWTPRDTQYF